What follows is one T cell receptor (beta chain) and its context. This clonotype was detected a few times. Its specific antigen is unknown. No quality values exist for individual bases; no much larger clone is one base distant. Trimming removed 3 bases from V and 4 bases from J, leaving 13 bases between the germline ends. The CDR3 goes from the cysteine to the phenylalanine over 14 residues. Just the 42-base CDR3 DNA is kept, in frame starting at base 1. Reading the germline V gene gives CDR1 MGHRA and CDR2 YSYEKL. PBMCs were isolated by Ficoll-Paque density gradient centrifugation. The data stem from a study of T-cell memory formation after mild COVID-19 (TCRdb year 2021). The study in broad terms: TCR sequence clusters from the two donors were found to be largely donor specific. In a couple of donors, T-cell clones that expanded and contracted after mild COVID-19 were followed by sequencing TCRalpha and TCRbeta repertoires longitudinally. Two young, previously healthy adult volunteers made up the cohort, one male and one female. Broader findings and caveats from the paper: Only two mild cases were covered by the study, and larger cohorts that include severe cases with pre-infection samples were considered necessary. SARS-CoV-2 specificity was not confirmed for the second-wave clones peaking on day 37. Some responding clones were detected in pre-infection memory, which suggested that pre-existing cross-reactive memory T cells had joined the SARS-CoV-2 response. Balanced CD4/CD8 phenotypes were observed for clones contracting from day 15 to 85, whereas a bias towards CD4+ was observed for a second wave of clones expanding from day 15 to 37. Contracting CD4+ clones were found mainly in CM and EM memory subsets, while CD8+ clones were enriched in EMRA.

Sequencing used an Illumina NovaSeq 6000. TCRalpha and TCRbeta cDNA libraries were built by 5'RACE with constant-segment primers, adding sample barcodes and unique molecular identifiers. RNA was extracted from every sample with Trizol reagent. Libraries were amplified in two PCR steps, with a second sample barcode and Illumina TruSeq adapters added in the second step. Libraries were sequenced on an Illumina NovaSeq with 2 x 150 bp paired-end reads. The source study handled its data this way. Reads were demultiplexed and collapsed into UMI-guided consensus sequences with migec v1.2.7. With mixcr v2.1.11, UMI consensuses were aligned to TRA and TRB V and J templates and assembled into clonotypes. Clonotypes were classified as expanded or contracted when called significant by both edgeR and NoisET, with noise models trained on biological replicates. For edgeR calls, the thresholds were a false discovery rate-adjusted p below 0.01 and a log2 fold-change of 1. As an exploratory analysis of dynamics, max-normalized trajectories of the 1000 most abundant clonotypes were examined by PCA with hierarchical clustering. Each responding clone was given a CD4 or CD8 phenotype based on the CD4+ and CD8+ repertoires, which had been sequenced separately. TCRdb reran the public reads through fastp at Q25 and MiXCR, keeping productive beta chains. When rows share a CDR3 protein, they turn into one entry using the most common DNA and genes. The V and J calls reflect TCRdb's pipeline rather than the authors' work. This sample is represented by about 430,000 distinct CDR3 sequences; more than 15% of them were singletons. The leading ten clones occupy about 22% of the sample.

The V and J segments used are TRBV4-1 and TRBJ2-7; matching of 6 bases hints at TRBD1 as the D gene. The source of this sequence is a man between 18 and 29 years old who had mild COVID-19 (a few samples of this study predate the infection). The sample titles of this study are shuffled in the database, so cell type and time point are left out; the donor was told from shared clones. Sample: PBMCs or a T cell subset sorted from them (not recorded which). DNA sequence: TGCGCCAGCAGCCATGCGACAGGCGGGTACGAGCAGTACTTC. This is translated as CASSHATGGYEQYF.